This T cell receptor (beta chain) emerged from a study of shared clonotypes between healthy human individuals. Overall study results and limits: A few donors showed sharing of approximately 5% of naive CD4 clonotypes.

The run depth of the assay was deep. The table came from immunoSEQ multiplex PCR; TCRdb's copy has only in-frame clones and leaves some out. The table has around 2.1 million clones, 85% to 95% seen once; the top ten hold around 1.7%. Terminally differentiated effector memory CD45RA+ cells were left out of the naive CD8 fraction, which was CD45RO-negative and positively selected for CCR7. Regarding this clone: Its antigen is currently unknown.

Germline V CDR1 and CDR2: SEHNR, FQNEAQ (reference sequence). V dropped 5 bases and J dropped 0 bases, with 17 bases sitting between them. The length of the CDR3 is 17 residues. Source material: naive CD8+ T cells from PBMCs. This chain joins TRBV7-9 and TRBJ2-4; no definite D call. The sequence derives from a man aged 18 to 29 in good health. Some clones in this sample may be carry-over from other donors' samples. The CDR3 loop reads CASSTRASTLAKNIQYF. The CDR3 DNA is TGTGCCAGCAGCACGCGAGCCTCTACCCTAGCCAAAAACATTCAGTACTTC.